Following are 25 T cell receptor beta chains from one sample sequenced in a study of blood T cells in healthy people across ages. A J-beta primer mix and a sample-barcoded 5' primer were used in a second PCR of roughly 6 to 11 cycles. Using its own MiXCR run on the 5' RACE reads, TCRdb lists one record per CDR3 protein. The table has more than 700,000 distinct CDR3 sequences, around 50% seen once. The sample was blood. Receptors were obtained from a man older than 75 in good health.

The chain uses TRBV7-9 and TRBJ2-1; 9 positions match TRBD2. V was clipped by 5 bases and J by 12 bases; unmatched bases: 11. Looked up from germline, CDR1 is SEHNR and CDR2 is FQNEAQ (reference sequence). This CDR3 contains 14 residues. Here the CDR3 reads CASSQGLASSAQFF. The CDR3 coding sequence is TGTGCCAGCAGCCAGGGACTAGCTTCTTCGGCGCAGTTCTTC.

J is TRBJ2-1 and V is TRBV27; D not resolved. Germline CDR1 and CDR2: MNHEY and SMNVEV (reference sequence). The CDR3 runs to 15 residues. Trimming pared 5 bases from V and 6 bases from J, leaving 17 bases between. DNA for the CDR3: TGTGCCAGCAGTACAACACCGGCGTTGGGCAATGAGCAGTTCTTC. This gives the protein CASSTTPALGNEQFF.

A remark on this clonotype: One end of the junction fails to match germline, which may point to a read error. V is TRBV6-5 and J is TRBJ2-3; 8 nucleotides align to TRBD2. CDR3 size: 16 residues. Looked up from germline, CDR1 is MNHEY and CDR2 is SVGAGI. CDR3 sequence: CAGSYSSREVTDTQYF. The CDR3 DNA reads as TGTGCCGGCAGTTACTCATCGCGGGAGGTCACAGATACGCAGTATTTT.

This sequence joins TRBV11-3 and TRBJ2-7; 11 nucleotides align to TRBD1. With V trimmed by 5 bases and J by 2 bases, 5 bases remained unmatched. The CDR3 spans 15 residues. CDR1 is SGHNT and CDR2 is YENEEA in the germline V gene. The CDR3 region has the DNA TGTGCCAGCAGCCAACCGGGACAGGGGGCCTACGAGCAGTACTTC. Protein: CASSQPGQGAYEQYF.

This clonotype was recorded a few times. The rearrangement joins TRBV25-1 to TRBJ2-1, with 10 bases aligning to TRBD2. The CDR3 is 16 amino acids. Germline lookup yields CDR1 MGHDK and CDR2 SYGVNS. V dropped 4 bases and J dropped 2; count of bases not matched to a gene: 5. The CDR3: CASSGPAGGPYNEQFF. The CDR3 DNA reads as TGTGCCAGCAGTGGACCAGCGGGAGGGCCCTACAATGAGCAGTTCTTC.

V usage is TRBV10-3 and J usage is TRBJ2-3; D perhaps matches TRBD2 (5 bases). The V gene's germline CDR1 is ENHRY and CDR2 SYGVKD. CDR3 length equals 14 residues. V gave up 10 bases and J gave up 2 bases, with 16 bases separating them. CDR3 region: CATSGGLSTDTQYF. CDR3 in DNA: TGTGCCACTTCTGGAGGCCTATCCACAGATACGCAGTATTTT.

V is TRBV20-1 and J is TRBJ1-2; unclear D gene. CDR1 and CDR2 from the germline V gene are DFQATT and SNEGSKA (reference sequence). V was cut by 5 bases and J by 4 bases, with 14 bases left in between. This CDR3 region has 13 residues. The CDR3 region has the DNA TGCAGTGCTGCCGTTTCTGTGGGCTATGGCTACACCTTC. Translated: CSAAVSVGYGYTF.

CDR3 amino acids: CASSDKNTEAFF. DNA for the CDR3: TGTGCCAGCAGTGACAAGAACACTGAAGCTTTCTTT. The chain employs TRBV28 and TRBJ1-1, with D uncertain. The germline gives CDR1 MDHEN, CDR2 SYDVKM. Trimming took 5 bases from V and 1 from J, leaving 5 bases between them. The CDR3 extends over 12 amino acids.

This chain uses TRBV6-2 or TRBV6-3 with TRBJ2-2; D is undetermined. Germline V CDR1 and CDR2: MNHEY, SVGEGT. This CDR3 comprises 15 residues. V was cut by 0 bases and J by 3 bases, with 8 bases left in between. CDR3 bases: TGTGCCAGCAGTTACTCGAGGCTAGACACCGGGGAGCTGTTTTTT. Encoded protein: CASSYSRLDTGELFF.

This clonotype has ten or more counts. The chain links TRBV2 to TRBJ2-7, with 7 positions matching TRBD2. Trimming took 7 bases from V and 5 from J; bases not matched to a gene: 11. This CDR3 has 14 amino acids. The V gene's germline CDR1 is SNHLY and CDR2 FYNNEI. The CDR3 is CASTELAQVDEQYF. The CDR3 DNA reads TGTGCCAGCACCGAACTAGCGCAAGTGGACGAGCAGTACTTC.

This clonotype has more than one count but fewer than ten. The chain is built from TRBV28 and TRBJ2-7, with D possibly TRBD1 on 6 matching bases. Germline V gene data show CDR1 as MDHEN and CDR2 as SYDVKM. V was clipped by 6 bases and J by 0 bases, with 12 bases between them. CDR3 length: 14 amino acids. This chain's CDR3 is CASRGHRDSYEQYF. The CDR3 region has the DNA TGTGCCAGCAGAGGACACAGGGACTCCTACGAGCAGTACTTC.

The chain couples TRBV20-1 to TRBJ2-5; perhaps D is TRBD1 or TRBD2 (5 bases each). CDR1 and CDR2 (germline): DFQATT, SNEGSKA (reference sequence). This CDR3 has 13 amino acids. Trimming took off 5 bases at V and 2 bases at J, with 12 bases between the two ends. The CDR3 sequence: CSAGGRTQETQYF. CDR3 nucleotide sequence: TGCAGTGCTGGGGGAAGGACACAAGAGACCCAGTACTTC.

The CDR3 region is CASSLASGGTGELFF. CDR3 DNA: TGTGCCAGCAGTTTAGCTAGCGGGGGCACCGGGGAGCTGTTTTTT. The chain is built from TRBV12-3 or TRBV12-4 and TRBJ2-2; 9 bases agree with TRBD2. The CDR3 sequence is 15 residues long. The V segment lost 0 bases and the J segment 4 bases; nucleotides outside the gene matches: 0.

V usage is TRBV12-3 or TRBV12-4 and J usage is TRBJ2-5, with 7 bases fitting TRBD2. The trim removed 6 bases at V and 11 bases at J, leaving 21 bases unmatched. The CDR3 is 16 residues long. CDR3 nucleotides: TGTGCCAGCAGGTCCAGTTCTAGCGGAGCGTACAATGAGCAGTACTTC. This codes for CASRSSSSGAYNEQYF.

This clonotype appeared once. This chain links TRBV11-2 with TRBJ2-1, with D unresolved. The V and J ends lost 7 bases and 0 bases respectively, with 10 bases between them. The length of the CDR3 is 14 residues. CDR1 and CDR2 (germline): SGHAT, FQNNGV. The CDR3 here is CASNDDTSYNEQFF. The CDR3, as DNA: TGTGCCAGCAACGACGACACCTCCTACAATGAGCAGTTCTTC.

This chain uses TRBV7-9 with TRBJ2-5; TRBD2 agrees at 10 bases. Germline V gives CDR1 SEHNR, CDR2 FQNEAQ (reference sequence). This CDR3 has 15 residues. J lost 5 bases, V lost 2 bases, and 5 bases had no gene match. This CDR3 is CASSLFLAGVETQYF. In DNA form, the CDR3 reads TGTGCCAGCAGCTTATTCCTAGCGGGAGTGGAGACCCAGTACTTC.

The chain carries TRBV7-9 and TRBJ2-4; 9 bases align to TRBD1. V lost 6 bases and J lost 5; bases outside the gene matches: 5. Germline lookup yields CDR1 SEHNR and CDR2 FQNEAQ (reference sequence). The CDR3 runs to 14 residues. The CDR3 DNA sequence: TGTGCCAGCAGTAACACAGGGGGCCAAAACATTCAGTACTTC. Encoded protein: CASSNTGGQNIQYF.

The chain combines TRBV15 with TRBJ2-7; no clear D. This CDR3 has 15 amino acids. The V and J ends lost 0 bases and 3 bases respectively, with 12 bases between them. Looked up from germline, CDR1 is LNHNV and CDR2 is YYDKDF (reference sequence). In nucleotides, the CDR3 is TGTGCCACCAGCAGAGATCATGGCTCCAACTACGAGCAGTACTTC. Encoded protein: CATSRDHGSNYEQYF. The entire variable domain, with the rest obtained from reference TRBV15 and TRBJ2-7, is as follows: DAMVIQNPRYQVTQFGKPVTLSCSQTLNHNVMYWYQQKSSQAPKLLFHYYDKDFNNEADTPDNFQSRRPNTSFCFLDIRSPGLGDTAMYLCATSRDHGSNYEQYFGPGTRLTVT.

The chain is built from TRBV20-1 and TRBJ2-7; D gene unclear. V dropped 2 bases and J dropped 2 bases, with 16 bases sitting between them. This CDR3 region has 15 residues. Germline V gene sequence: CDR1 DFQATT, CDR2 SNEGSKA (reference sequence). The CDR3 region has the DNA TGCAGTGCTAGAATGGCTCGAACCTACGCCTACGAGCAGTACTTC. Translation gives CSARMARTYAYEQYF.

V and J are TRBV20-1 and TRBJ2-7; 9 bases agree with TRBD2. The germline CDR1 and CDR2 sequences are DFQATT and SNEGSKA (reference sequence). The junction had 9 bases not matched to a gene; V was cut back by 4 bases and J by 2 bases. CDR3 size: 15 residues. CDR3: CSATGETSGTYEQYF. The CDR3 region has the DNA TGCAGTGCTACAGGGGAGACTAGCGGTACCTACGAGCAGTACTTC.

V gene TRBV10-3 combines with J gene TRBJ2-1, with 7 nucleotides matching TRBD2. The CDR3 is made up of 14 amino acids. The trim removed 4 bases at V and 3 bases at J, leaving 3 bases unmatched. The germline CDR1 and CDR2 sequences are ENHRY and SYGVKD. The CDR3 is CAISAPGGYNEQFF. CDR3 bases: TGTGCCATCAGTGCTCCGGGGGGCTACAATGAGCAGTTCTTC.

This clonotype turned up a few times. This chain joins TRBV10-3 and TRBJ1-2, with a possible D match to TRBD1 (6 bases). CDR3 length equals 14 residues. Trimming pared 3 bases from V and 8 bases from J, leaving 16 bases between. Germline loops: CDR1 ENHRY, CDR2 SYGVKD. The chain's CDR3 is CAISEGQSFQGYTF. The CDR3 nucleotides are TGTGCCATCAGTGAAGGACAGTCCTTTCAGGGCTACACCTTC.

V and J are TRBV9 and TRBJ2-5; D could derive from TRBD1 or TRBD2 (6 bases each). CDR1 and CDR2 from the germline V gene are SGDLS and YYNGEE. CDR3 size: 17 residues. V was trimmed by 0 bases and J by 5 bases, leaving 20 bases between them. The CDR3 is CASSVGVRTAGPETQYF. The CDR3 DNA reads TGTGCCAGCAGCGTAGGGGTGAGGACAGCGGGTCCGGAGACCCAGTACTTC.

The chain carries TRBV29-1 and TRBJ2-1, with a possible D match to TRBD1 (6 bases). The length of the CDR3 is 12 residues. Germline CDR1 SQVTM, CDR2 ANQGSEA. Trimming took off 6 bases at V and 10 bases at J, with 16 bases between the two ends. CDR3 residues: CSVGPTGLEQFF. The DNA for the CDR3 is TGCAGCGTGGGTCCGACAGGTCTCGAGCAGTTCTTC.

Only a few counts were recorded for this clonotype. V gene TRBV7-2 combines with J gene TRBJ2-4; D is unclear. V was shortened by 4 bases and J by 8 bases, with 6 bases between the two germline ends. CDR1 is SGHTA and CDR2 is FQGNSA in the germline V gene. The CDR3 contains 11 residues. CDR3 nucleotides: TGTGCCAGCAGCTCCCGAGACATTCAGTACTTC. Translated, it gives CASSSRDIQYF.